The rows below give T cell receptor beta chains drawn from one sample of a study of CD8 T cells in ankylosing spondylitis. Via MiXCR, TCRdb re-called the 5' RACE reads, giving one row per CDR3 protein. The profile shows roughly 670,000 distinct CDR3 sequences, 15% to 20% of them singletons. Sequenced sample: blood, either unsorted or a sorted T cell fraction (not recorded which). The receptor set was obtained from a male donor with ankylosing spondylitis. Each CDR3 is given with its conserved first and last residue. Each record gives: D gene, clone size, J gene, V gene, CDR3 DNA, CDR3 protein. A D gene is named only where the DNA matches it firmly. Clone size appears in some rows only: once, few, many, or a class for an expanded clone.

. | few | TRBJ1-1 | TRBV20-1 | TGCAGTGCCCCTGACCCAGGGATGAACACTGAAGCTTTCTTT | CSAPDPGMNTEAFF
TRBD2 | few | TRBJ2-5 | TRBV29-1 | TGCAGCGTTGAAAGACTAGCGGGAGCCCCACAAGAGACCCAGTACTTC | CSVERLAGAPQETQYF
TRBD2 | . | TRBJ2-1 | TRBV28 | TGTGCCAGCAGTCCCCGGGTAGCGGGATATGATGAGCAGTTCTTC | CASSPRVAGYDEQFF
. | many | TRBJ1-4 | TRBV24-1 | TGTGCCACCAATATCCGGGGCAGTGTGAGGGAAAAACTGTTTTTT | CATNIRGSVREKLFF
TRBD1 | . | TRBJ2-7 | TRBV4-1 | TGCGCCAGCAGTTCCGGGACAGGTCCTGCCTACGAGCAGTACTTC | CASSSGTGPAYEQYF
TRBD1 | . | TRBJ2-7 | TRBV20-1 | TGCAGTGTTCCGAGGGGGCAGGGCCGTCCCTACGAGCAGTACTTC | CSVPRGQGRPYEQYF
. | . | TRBJ2-1 | TRBV7-2 | TGTGCCAGCAGCGCCCCCCTTGGTCTCGAGCGGCATGAGCAGTTCTTC | CASSAPLGLERHEQFF
TRBD1 | few | TRBJ2-7 | TRBV4-1 | TGCGCCAGCAGCCCGGGACAGGCCTCCTACGAGCAGTACTTC | CASSPGQASYEQYF
. | . | TRBJ2-7 | TRBV4-2 | TGTGCCAGCAGCGCAAGTAGGGACGTCGAAATTTACGGGCAGTACTTC | CASSASRDVEIYGQYF
TRBD1 | few | TRBJ1-1 | TRBV11-2 | TGTGCCAGCAGCTTAGTCTATGGGCAGGGGGATGGAGTGAACACTGAAGCTTTCTTT | CASSLVYGQGDGVNTEAFF
. | . | TRBJ2-2 | TRBV9 | TGTGCCAGCAGCGGAGGGCCGGGCACCGGGGAGCTGTTTTTT | CASSGGPGTGELFF
TRBD2 | few | TRBJ2-1 | TRBV6-1 | TGTGCCAGCAGTACCAAGCGGGGGGAAACCTACAATGAGCAGTTCTTC | CASSTKRGETYNEQFF
. | . | TRBJ1-2 | TRBV20-1 | TGCAGTGCTCCTGAAGGACGGAACGCTAACTATGGCTACACCTTC | CSAPEGRNANYGYTF
TRBD1 | . | TRBJ2-7 | TRBV2 | TGTGCCAGCAGTGAAGCGTTCAGGGGGCGGACCTACGAGCAGTACTTC | CASSEAFRGRTYEQYF
. | few | TRBJ2-3 | TRBV3-1 | TGTGCCAGCAGCCAAGATCCCGGGAGAAGCACAGATACGCAGTATTTT | CASSQDPGRSTDTQYF
. | few | TRBJ2-3 | TRBV28 | TGTGCCACCGCTCCCAGGTGGCTACCCATCACAGATACGCAGTATTTT | CATAPRWLPITDTQYF
. | once | TRBJ2-4 | TRBV2 | TGTGCCAGCAGGAAGGGGTCATTCGGGGTCAAAAACATTCAGTACTTC | CASRKGSFGVKNIQYF
. | . | TRBJ2-2 | TRBV6-6 | TGTGCCAGCAGGCTTTACACAGGGGAGCTGTTTTTT | CASRLYTGELFF
. | . | TRBJ2-3 | TRBV12-3/TRBV12-4 | TGTGCCAGCAGTTTTTGGGGTAGGGGCACAGATACGCAGTATTTT | CASSFWGRGTDTQYF
. | . | TRBJ2-7 | TRBV3-1 | TGTGCCACCAAAAGGGATTGGGCCTCCTACGAGCAGTACTTC | CATKRDWASYEQYF
. | . | TRBJ2-1 | TRBV20-1 | TGCAGTGCTAGAGGGGGGCACACCCTCTACAATGAGCAGTTCTTC | CSARGGHTLYNEQFF
. | . | TRBJ2-1 | TRBV11-3 | TGTGCCAGCAGCCCCCGAAGAGGCTTGGATGAGCAGTTCTTC | CASSPRRGLDEQFF
. | few | TRBJ1-3 | TRBV6-1 | TGTGCCAGCAGGACAGCGTTAAGCTCTGGAAACACCATATATTTT | CASRTALSSGNTIYF
. | . | TRBJ2-5 | TRBV20-1 | TGCAGTGCTAGAGATCTCCGGGGAAGGCAAGAGACCCAGTACTTC | CSARDLRGRQETQYF
TRBD2 | few | TRBJ2-3 | TRBV4-1 | TGCGCCAGCAGCCCCAAGGGGGGCGGGGGGAGCACAGATACGCAGTATTTT | CASSPKGGGGSTDTQYF
. | . | TRBJ2-1 | TRBV5-1 | TGCGCCAGCAGCTTGGATCCCGGCTCCTACAATGAGCAGTTCTTC | CASSLDPGSYNEQFF
TRBD1 | few | TRBJ2-5 | TRBV2 | TGTGCCAGCAGGACAACAGGGGGCCAAGAGACCCAGTACTTC | CASRTTGGQETQYF
. | many | TRBJ2-5 | TRBV7-2 | TGTGCCAGCAGCTTAGGGGGGCGCAAAGAGACCCAGTACTTC | CASSLGGRKETQYF